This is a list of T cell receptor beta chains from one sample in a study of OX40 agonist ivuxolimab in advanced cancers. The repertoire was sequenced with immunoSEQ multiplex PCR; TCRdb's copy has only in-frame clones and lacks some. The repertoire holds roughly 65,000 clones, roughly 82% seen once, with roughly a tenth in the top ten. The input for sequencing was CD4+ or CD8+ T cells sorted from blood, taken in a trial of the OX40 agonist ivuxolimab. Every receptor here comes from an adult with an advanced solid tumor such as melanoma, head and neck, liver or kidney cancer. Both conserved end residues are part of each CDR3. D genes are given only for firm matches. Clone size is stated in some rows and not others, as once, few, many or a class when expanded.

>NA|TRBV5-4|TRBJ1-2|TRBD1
TGTGCCAGCAGCTTCGTGGACAGGGGCTATGGCTACACCTTC
CASSFVDRGYGYTF
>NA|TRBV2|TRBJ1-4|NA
TGTGCCAGCAGCTTGGGGCTGACTAATGAAAAACTGTTTTTT
CASSLGLTNEKLFF
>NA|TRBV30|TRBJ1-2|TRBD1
TGTGCCTGGAAGGGGGGCAGGGGGCACTATGGCTACACCTTC
CAWKGGRGHYGYTF
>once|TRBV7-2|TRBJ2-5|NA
TGTGCCAGCAGCCAGTGGGCCTTGGGGGAAGAGACCCAGTACTTC
CASSQWALGEETQYF
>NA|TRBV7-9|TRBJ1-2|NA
TGTGCCAGCAGCTCCCGCCCCGGGGATACCTATGGCTACACCTTC
CASSSRPGDTYGYTF
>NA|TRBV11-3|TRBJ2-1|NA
TGTGCCAGCAGCTTAGTCAGGATATACAATGAGCAGTTCTTC
CASSLVRIYNEQFF
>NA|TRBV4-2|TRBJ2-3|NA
TGTGCCAGCAGCCAAGAGGCGGGGCCCAGCGATACGCAGTATTTT
CASSQEAGPSDTQYF
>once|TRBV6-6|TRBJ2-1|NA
TGTGCCAGCAGTTACTCCGGCAACAATGAGCAGTTCTTC
CASSYSGNNEQFF
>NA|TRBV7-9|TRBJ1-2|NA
TGTGCCAGCAGCTTAGTGGGCAGTAAGGGAGTCTATGGCTACACCTTC
CASSLVGSKGVYGYTF
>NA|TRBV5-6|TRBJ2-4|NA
TGTGCCAGCAGCACCCTCGCGGCGGACAAAAACATTCAGTACTTC
CASSTLAADKNIQYF
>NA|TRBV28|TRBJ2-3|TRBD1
TGTGCCAGCAGCCCACCGGGACAGGGTAGGGTCACAGATACGCAGTATTTT
CASSPPGQGRVTDTQYF
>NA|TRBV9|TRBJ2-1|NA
TGTGCCAGCAGCGTAGCGTCAGGGACCTACAATGAGCAGTTCTTC
CASSVASGTYNEQFF
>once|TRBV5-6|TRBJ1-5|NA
TGTGCCAGCAGCTTTTTGGGTCAGCCCCAGCATTTT
CASSFLGQPQHF
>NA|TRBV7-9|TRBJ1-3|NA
TGTGCCAGGGGATTCGGAAACACCATATATTTT
CARGFGNTIYF
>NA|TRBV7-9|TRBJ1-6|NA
TGTGCCAGCAGCTCGGACAGCCCTATGGGTTCACCCCTCCACTTT
CASSSDSPMGSPLHF
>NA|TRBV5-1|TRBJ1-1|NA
TGCGCCAGCAGCTTGGGTCCCGATAGAGCTTTCTTT
CASSLGPDRAFF
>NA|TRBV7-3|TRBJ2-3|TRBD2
TGTGCCAGCAGCTTATCTAGCGGGGGGGCCGGAGATACGCAGTATTTT
CASSLSSGGAGDTQYF
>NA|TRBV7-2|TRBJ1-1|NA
TGTGCCAGCAGCTTCCCACAGGGAGGGGGCACTGAAGCTTTCTTT
CASSFPQGGGTEAFF
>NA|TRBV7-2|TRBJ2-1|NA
TGTGCCAGCAGCTCATGGGGGGCCGATGAGCAGTTCTTC
CASSSWGADEQFF
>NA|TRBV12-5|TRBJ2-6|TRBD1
TGTGCTAGTGGTTTGGGCCGCGGACAGGTGGTAGCTGGGGCCAACGTCCTGACTTTC
CASGLGRGQVVAGANVLTF
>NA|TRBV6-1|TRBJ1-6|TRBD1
TGTGCCAGCAGTGAACAGGGGGCGGGAGGATCACCCCTCCACTTT
CASSEQGAGGSPLHF
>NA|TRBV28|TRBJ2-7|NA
TGTGCCAGCAGTCCCTTACGGGGCGAAAGCTCCTACGAGCAGTACTTC
CASSPLRGESSYEQYF
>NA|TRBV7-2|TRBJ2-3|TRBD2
TGTGCCAGCAGCTTAGCGTTGAGCGGGGGTACAGATACGCAGTATTTT
CASSLALSGGTDTQYF
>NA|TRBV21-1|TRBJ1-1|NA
TGTGCCAGCAGCAAAGGTCCCGGGACAGCCTTTAACACTGAAGCTTTCTTT
CASSKGPGTAFNTEAFF
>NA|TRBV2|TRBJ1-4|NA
TGTGCCAGCAGTGAGGGGCGAACTAATGAAAAACTGTTTTTT
CASSEGRTNEKLFF
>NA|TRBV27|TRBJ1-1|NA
TGTGCCAGCAGTCCCTCATGGACGAGAACTGGGAACACTGAAGCTTTCTTT
CASSPSWTRTGNTEAFF
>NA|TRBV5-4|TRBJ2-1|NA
TGTGCCAGCAGCTTGAGGGCGGGGGAGCAGTTCTTC
CASSLRAGEQFF